Described below is a single T cell receptor beta chain sequence and its context. Germline V gene lookup returns CDR1 SGHVS and CDR2 FQNEAQ. The CDR3 contains 14 residues. The entry originates in a study of T cells expressing NK-cell markers. Reanalyzing the 5' RACE reads, TCRdb keeps one entry per CDR3 protein, without DNA. The sample's table shows hundreds of thousands of distinct CDR3 sequences. Sample: blood T cells: a sorted CD56 or NKG2C T cell subset, CD4+ or CD8+ T cells, or bulk PBMC T cells (not recorded which). The chain combines TRBV7-8 with TRBJ1-4; TCRdb selects TRBD1, and the lack of DNA leaves this call unchecked. This receptor was taken from a woman between 18 and 70 years old in good health. CDR3 amino acids: CATGQQGFNEKLFF.